Below are 16 T cell receptor beta chains sequenced from a single sample in a study of CD8+ T cells in alopecia areata. Once RNA had been extracted, it was reverse transcribed into cDNA to act as the sequencing template. Sequencing used immunoSEQ multiplex PCR; TCRdb keeps in-frame clones, though not all of them. The profile covers around 100,000 clones, none occurring a single time. Source material: lesional skin. These receptors all come from a C3H/HeJ mouse with alopecia areata. Strain haplotype (MHC): H2-k.

In its sample, this clone was seen a few times. Gene names are the mouse ones. The read ends 4 residues shy of where the CDR3 ends; the end is completed using the germline J gene. The chain employs TRBV19 and TRBJ2-5, with 9 bases fitting TRBD1. Germline V gives CDR1 FNHDT, CDR2 SITEND (reference sequence). The length of the CDR3 is 14 residues. CDR3 region: CASSIGDRVDTQYF. The CDR3 DNA, read in part, is TGTGCCAGCAGTATTGGGGACAGGGTCGAC.

This clone was observed many times. Any gene name here is a mouse gene name. The read is 4 residues too short to cover the CDR3 end, so that end is filled in from the germline J gene. This chain joins TRBV29 and TRBJ2-3; 10 nucleotides match TRBD2. V was pared by 4 bases and J by 0 bases, with 4 bases of the junction left unmatched. The CDR3 spans 16 residues. Germline values: CDR1 MSHET, CDR2 SYDVDS. CDR3 loop: CASSWGLGNSAETLYF. Incomplete CDR3 DNA: TGTGCTAGCAGTTGGGGACTGGGGAACAGTGCAGAA.

There are a few counts of this clone. Genes here carry mouse names. The CDR3 is cut off 4 residues early in the read; its end comes from the germline J gene. The gene calls are TRBV13-1 and TRBJ2-1; 13 positions match TRBD2. CDR3 size: 16 residues. V gave up 5 bases and J gave up 2 bases; unmatched junction bases: 4. Germline-derived CDR1 and CDR2 are NSHNY and SYGAGN. The DNA read from the CDR3 is TGTGCCAGCAGCCCCGGGACTGGGGGGGACTATGCT. Its translation is CASSPGTGGDYA. The entire CDR3 reads CASSPGTGGDYAEQFF.

Of note for this clone: Gene names and germline match the mouse. The sequenced fragment ends 4 residues before the CDR3 boundary, so the rest is inferred from the germline J gene. V is TRBV13-1 and J is TRBJ2-5; 7 bases fit TRBD1. CDR1 is NSHNY, CDR2 SYGAGN, per germline. CDR3 length: 14 residues. The V segment lost 5 bases and the J segment 3 bases; nucleotides outside the gene matches: 6. The CDR3 protein is CASRGQKKQDTQYF. The covered CDR3 bases are TGTGCCAGCAGGGGACAGAAAAAACAAGAC.

About this clone: Gene names follow the mouse nomenclature. The part of the CDR3 DNA that was read is TGTGCCAGCAGCCCCCGTTGGGGGGACCCTCAAGAC. Translating it yields CASSPRWGDPQD. The CDR3 in full is CASSPRWGDPQDTQYF. V is TRBV19 and J is TRBJ2-5; TRBD2 aligns across 7 bases. Read sequence stops 4 residues before the CDR3 end, and the germline J gene provides the missing end. CDR1 and CDR2 from the germline V gene are FNHDT and SITEND (reference sequence). Trimming removed 5 bases from V and 3 bases from J; junction bases left unmatched: 12. The CDR3 spans 16 residues.

Remarks on this clone: Mouse gene names apply. The read falls 4 residues short of the CDR3 end, and the missing part is taken from the germline J gene. The rearrangement links TRBV1 to TRBJ2-2, with 9 bases lining up with TRBD2. The CDR3 totals 17 residues. V dropped 1 base and J dropped 2; count of bases not matched to a gene: 5. The germline gives CDR1 NSQYPW, CDR2 LRSPGD (reference sequence). The CDR3 sequence is CTCSAGILGGNTGQLYF. Partial CDR3 DNA: TGCACCTGCAGTGCAGGGATTCTGGGGGGGAACACCGGG.

This clone was seen a few times. The germline and genes are mouse ones. The CDR3 end lies 4 residues beyond the end of the read and is filled in from the germline J gene. The chain couples TRBV13-1 to TRBJ1-4, with 7 bases matching TRBD1. Germline V gene data show CDR1 as NSHNY and CDR2 as SYGAGN. The CDR3 consists of 16 residues. V shed 2 bases and J 4 bases; nucleotides not matched to a gene: 8. CDR3 protein: CASSERAGGHNERLFF. CDR3 DNA, as far as it was read: TGTGCCAGCAGTGAAAGGGCAGGGGGTCACAACGAA. The full variable domain, with the rest looked up from reference TRBV13-1 and TRBJ1-4, is EAAVTQSPRNKVTVTGGNVTLSCRQTNSHNYMYWYRQDTGHGLRLIHYSYGAGNLRIGDVPDGYKATRTTQEDFFLLLELASPSQTSLYFCASSERAGGHNERLFFGHGTKLSVL.

Comment on this clone: The gene symbols are mouse symbols. The DNA ends 4 residues before the CDR3 does, and the rest of the CDR3 is filled in from the germline J gene. The chain couples TRBV17 to TRBJ1-4; possible D gene TRBD1, 6 bases. V lost 3 bases and J 4 bases, leaving 12 bases between the germline ends. CDR1 and CDR2 (germline): MNHDT, YYDKIL. The CDR3 totals 15 residues. The covered CDR3 bases are TGTGCTAGCAGTAGGACGGGACAAATCAACGAA. Protein: CASSRTGQINE. The entire CDR3 sequence reads CASSRTGQINERLFF.

In its sample, this clone was seen many times. Gene names are the mouse ones. Read data end 4 residues before the CDR3 end; the end is taken from the germline J gene. V usage is TRBV1 and J usage is TRBJ2-3; the D gene is possibly TRBD1 (6 bases). V was pared by 4 bases and J by 0 bases, with 14 bases between. The CDR3 spans 16 residues. From germline, CDR1 is NSQYPW and CDR2 LRSPGD (reference sequence). The CDR3 DNA, read in part, is TGCACCTGCAGTGGCCGGGACAAAAATAGTGCAGAA. Translating gives CTCSGRDKNSAE. The CDR3 in its entirety is CTCSGRDKNSAETLYF.

This clone was seen at least ten times. Genes and germline are mouse. The missing CDR3 end, 4 residues past where the read stops, is filled in from the germline J gene. The J gene is TRBJ2-7, the V gene TRBV13-3, with 10 bases identical to TRBD2. This CDR3 contains 15 residues. Germline loops: CDR1 NNHDY, CDR2 SYVADS. The CDR3 bases that were read are TGTGCCAGCAGTGATAGGACTGGGGGACCATAT. Translated, it gives CASSDRTGGPY. The whole CDR3 is CASSDRTGGPYEQYF.

In regard to this clone: At residue 12, the TCRdb amino acid sequence and the translated nucleotide sequence differ, so the protein here is the DNA translation. Each gene name is a mouse one. The missing CDR3 end, 3 residues past where the read stops, is filled in from the germline J gene. The genes are TRBV13-1 and TRBJ1-6, with a weak D call TRBD1 (6 bases). TRBJ1-6 carries the ORF label, with uncertain function. The CDR3 consists of 15 residues. V was clipped by 0 bases and J by 2 bases, with 6 bases between them. The germline V gene has CDR1 NSHNY and CDR2 SYGAGN. The CDR3: CASSDDRAYNSPLYF. CDR3 DNA, as far as it was read: TGTGCCAGCAGTGATGACAGGGCCTATAATTCGCCC.

About this clone: Mouse gene names and germline throughout. The observed sequence ends 4 residues before the CDR3 terminus, with the missing tail filled in from the germline J gene. V is TRBV13-3 and J is TRBJ2-5; possibly TRBD1 for D (6 bases). This CDR3 has 14 residues. Trimming took off 6 bases at V and 0 bases at J, with 11 bases between the two ends. Germline CDR1 reads NNHDY; CDR2 reads SYVADS. The CDR3 spells CASTPGANQDTQYF. Partial CDR3 DNA: TGTGCCAGCACCCCAGGGGCTAACCAAGAC.

This clone was picked up a small number of times. Germline and genes: mouse. The read gets to within 4 residues of the CDR3 end, and the germline J gene fills in the rest. The chain is built from TRBV19 and TRBJ2-3, with 7 bases aligning to TRBD1. CDR1 is FNHDT, CDR2 SITEND, per germline (reference sequence). This CDR3 comprises 15 residues. Trimming took 5 bases from V and 2 from J; bases not matched to a gene: 8. CDR3 bases read: TGTGCCAGCAGCGGGACAGATCCTTTTGCAGAA. Translating gives CASSGTDPFAE. The entire CDR3 sequence reads CASSGTDPFAETLYF.

Comments on this clone: Gene names and germline match the mouse. With the read ending 4 residues before the CDR3 end, the germline J gene is used to fill in that end. This chain uses TRBV14 with TRBJ2-1; D possibly corresponds to TRBD1 (5 bases). The V and J ends lost 2 bases and 3 bases respectively, with 12 bases between them. Germline CDR1 is SGHDT and CDR2 is FRDEAV. The CDR3 covers 15 residues. The sequenced part of the CDR3 DNA is TGTGCCAGCAGTTTAGGCGGACACCCCTATGCT. As protein: CASSLGGHPYA. The CDR3 as a whole reads CASSLGGHPYAEQFF.

The table lists this clone with a few counts. Gene names refer to mouse genes. Sequencing ends 4 residues short of the CDR3 end; the germline J gene provides the rest. The V and J genes are TRBV19 and TRBJ1-1; 7 bases align to TRBD1. CDR1 is FNHDT and CDR2 is SITEND in the germline V gene (reference sequence). CDR3 length: 14 amino acids. V was clipped by 4 bases and J by 1 base; unmatched bases: 4. CDR3 DNA (partial): TGTGCCAGCAGTTCTCGACAGGGGAACACA. Its translation is CASSSRQGNT. Given in full, the CDR3 is CASSSRQGNTEVFF.

This clone was seen more than once but under ten times. The gene symbols are mouse symbols. The read is 4 residues too short to cover the CDR3 end, so that end is filled in from the germline J gene. The chain combines TRBV1 with TRBJ2-7; 10 bases are a match to TRBD2. The V gene's germline CDR1 is NSQYPW and CDR2 LRSPGD (reference sequence). The CDR3 is made up of 14 amino acids. The sequenced CDR3 bases are TGCACCTGCAGTACCCCGACTGGGGGGTAT. Protein sequence: CTCSTPTGGY. The entire CDR3 protein is CTCSTPTGGYEQYF.